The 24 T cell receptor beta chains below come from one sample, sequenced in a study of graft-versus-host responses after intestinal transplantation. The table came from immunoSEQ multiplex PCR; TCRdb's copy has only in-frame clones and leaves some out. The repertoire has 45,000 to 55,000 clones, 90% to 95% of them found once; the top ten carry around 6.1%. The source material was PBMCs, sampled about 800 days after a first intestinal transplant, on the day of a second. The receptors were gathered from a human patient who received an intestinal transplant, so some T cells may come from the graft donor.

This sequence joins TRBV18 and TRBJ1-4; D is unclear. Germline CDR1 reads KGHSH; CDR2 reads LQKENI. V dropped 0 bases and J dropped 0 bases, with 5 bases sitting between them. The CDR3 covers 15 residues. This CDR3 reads CASSPPGSTNEKLFF. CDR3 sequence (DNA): TGTGCCAGCTCACCACCTGGGTCAACTAATGAAAAACTGTTTTTT.

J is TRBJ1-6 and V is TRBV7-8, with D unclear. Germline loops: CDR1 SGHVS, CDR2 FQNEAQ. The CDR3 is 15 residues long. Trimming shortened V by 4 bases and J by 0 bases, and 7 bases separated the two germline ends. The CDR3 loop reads CASSSVASYNSPLHF. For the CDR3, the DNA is TGTGCCAGCAGCTCCGTGGCCTCCTATAATTCACCCCTCCACTTT.

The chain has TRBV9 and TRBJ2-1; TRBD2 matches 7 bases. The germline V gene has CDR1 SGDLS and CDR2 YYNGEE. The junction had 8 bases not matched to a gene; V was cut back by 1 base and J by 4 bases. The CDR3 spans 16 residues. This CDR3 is CASSVRRAGAYNEQFF. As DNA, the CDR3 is TGTGCCAGCAGCGTACGTAGGGCGGGAGCGTACAATGAGCAGTTCTTC.

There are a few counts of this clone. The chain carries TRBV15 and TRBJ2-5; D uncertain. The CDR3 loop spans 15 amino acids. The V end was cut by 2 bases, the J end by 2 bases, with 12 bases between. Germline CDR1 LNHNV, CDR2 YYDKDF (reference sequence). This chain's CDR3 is CATSRRRALQETQYF. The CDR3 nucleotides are TGTGCCACCAGCAGACGACGGGCGCTTCAAGAGACCCAGTACTTC.

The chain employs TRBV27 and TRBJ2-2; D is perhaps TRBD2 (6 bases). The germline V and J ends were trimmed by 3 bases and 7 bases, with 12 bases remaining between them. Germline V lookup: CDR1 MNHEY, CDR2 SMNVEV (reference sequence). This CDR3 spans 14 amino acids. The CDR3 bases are TGTGCCAGCAGTTTCCGGGAGCGTCTCGGGGAGCTGTTTTTT. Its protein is CASSFRERLGELFF.

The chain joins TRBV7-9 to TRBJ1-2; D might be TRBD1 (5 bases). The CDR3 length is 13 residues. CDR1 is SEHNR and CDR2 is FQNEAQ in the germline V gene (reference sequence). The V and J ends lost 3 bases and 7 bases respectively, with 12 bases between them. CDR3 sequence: CASSFMWDVGYTF. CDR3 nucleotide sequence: TGTGCCAGCAGCTTTATGTGGGACGTTGGCTACACCTTC.

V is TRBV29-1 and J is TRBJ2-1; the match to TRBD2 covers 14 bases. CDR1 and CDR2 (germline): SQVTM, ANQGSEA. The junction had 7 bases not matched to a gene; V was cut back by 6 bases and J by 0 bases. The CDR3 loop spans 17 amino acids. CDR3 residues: CSVDGLAGGISYNEQFF. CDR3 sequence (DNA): TGCAGCGTGGACGGACTAGCGGGAGGAATCTCCTACAATGAGCAGTTCTTC.

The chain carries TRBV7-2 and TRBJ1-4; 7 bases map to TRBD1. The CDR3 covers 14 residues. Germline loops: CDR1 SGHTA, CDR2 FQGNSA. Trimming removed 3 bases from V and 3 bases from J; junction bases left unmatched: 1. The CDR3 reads CASSLTGPNEKLFF. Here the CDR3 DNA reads TGTGCCAGCAGCTTGACAGGGCCTAATGAAAAACTGTTTTTT.

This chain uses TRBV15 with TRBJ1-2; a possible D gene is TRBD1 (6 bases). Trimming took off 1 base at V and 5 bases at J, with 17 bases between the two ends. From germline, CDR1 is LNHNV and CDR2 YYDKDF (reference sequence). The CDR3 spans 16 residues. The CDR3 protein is CATSRGGSGALYGYTF. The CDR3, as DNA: TGTGCCACCAGCAGAGGAGGATCGGGGGCCTTATATGGCTACACCTTC.

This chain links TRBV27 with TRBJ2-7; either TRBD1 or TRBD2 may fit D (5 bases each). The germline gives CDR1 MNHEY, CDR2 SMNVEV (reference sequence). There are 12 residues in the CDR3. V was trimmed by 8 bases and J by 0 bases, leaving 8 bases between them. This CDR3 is CASRGNSYEQYF. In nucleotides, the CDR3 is TGTGCCAGCCGGGGCAACTCCTACGAGCAGTACTTC.

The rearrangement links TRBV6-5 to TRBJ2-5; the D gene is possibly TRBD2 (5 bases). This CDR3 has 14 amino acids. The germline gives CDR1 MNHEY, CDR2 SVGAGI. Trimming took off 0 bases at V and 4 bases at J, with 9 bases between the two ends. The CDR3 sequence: CASSYSIARETQYF. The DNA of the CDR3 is TGTGCCAGCAGTTACTCGATAGCGAGAGAGACCCAGTACTTC.

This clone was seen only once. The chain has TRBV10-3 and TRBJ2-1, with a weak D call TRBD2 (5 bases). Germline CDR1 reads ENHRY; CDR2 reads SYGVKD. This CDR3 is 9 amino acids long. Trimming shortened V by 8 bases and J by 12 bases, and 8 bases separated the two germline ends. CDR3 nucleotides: TGTGCCATCCGGCGGGCGCAGTTCTTC. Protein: CAIRRAQFF.

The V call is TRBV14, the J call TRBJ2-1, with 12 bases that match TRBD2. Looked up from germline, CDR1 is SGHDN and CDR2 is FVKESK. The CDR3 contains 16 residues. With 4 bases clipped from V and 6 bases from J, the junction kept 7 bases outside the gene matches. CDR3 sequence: CASSPFPSGRGNEQFF. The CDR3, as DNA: TGTGCCAGCAGCCCTTTTCCTAGCGGGAGGGGCAATGAGCAGTTCTTC.

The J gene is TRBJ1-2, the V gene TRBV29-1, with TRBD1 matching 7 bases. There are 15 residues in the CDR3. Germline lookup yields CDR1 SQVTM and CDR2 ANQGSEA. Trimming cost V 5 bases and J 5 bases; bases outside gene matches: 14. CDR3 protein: CSVHRRGLPTYGYTF. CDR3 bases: TGCAGCGTTCATCGAAGGGGGCTGCCCACGTATGGCTACACCTTC.

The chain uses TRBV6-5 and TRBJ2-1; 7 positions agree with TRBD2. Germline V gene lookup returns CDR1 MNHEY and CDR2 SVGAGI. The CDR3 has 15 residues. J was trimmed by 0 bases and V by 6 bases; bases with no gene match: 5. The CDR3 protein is CASRLAESSYNEQFF. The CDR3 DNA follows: TGTGCCAGCAGGCTAGCGGAGAGCTCCTACAATGAGCAGTTCTTC.

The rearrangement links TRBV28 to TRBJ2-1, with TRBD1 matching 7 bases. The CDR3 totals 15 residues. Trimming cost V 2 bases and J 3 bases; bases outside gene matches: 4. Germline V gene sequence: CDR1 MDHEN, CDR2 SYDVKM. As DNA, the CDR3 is TGTGCCAGCAGTTTAAGGGGGACAGACTACAATGAGCAGTTCTTC. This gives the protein CASSLRGTDYNEQFF.

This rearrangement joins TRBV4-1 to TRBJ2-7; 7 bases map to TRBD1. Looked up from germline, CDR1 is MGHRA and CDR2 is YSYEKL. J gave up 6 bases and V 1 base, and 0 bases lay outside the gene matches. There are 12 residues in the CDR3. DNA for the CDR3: TGCGCCAGCAGCCAAGGACAGGGCGAGCAGTACTTC. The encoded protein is CASSQGQGEQYF.

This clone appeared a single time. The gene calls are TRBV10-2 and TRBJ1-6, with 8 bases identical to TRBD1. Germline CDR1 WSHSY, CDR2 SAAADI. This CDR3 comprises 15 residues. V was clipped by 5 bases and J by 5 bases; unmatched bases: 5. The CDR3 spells CASSLDRADNSPLHF. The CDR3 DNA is TGCGCCAGCAGTTTGGACAGGGCTGATAATTCACCCCTCCACTTT.

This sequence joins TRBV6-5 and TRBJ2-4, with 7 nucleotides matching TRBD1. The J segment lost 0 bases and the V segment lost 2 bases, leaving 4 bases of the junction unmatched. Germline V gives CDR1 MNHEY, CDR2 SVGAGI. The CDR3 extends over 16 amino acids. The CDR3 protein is CASSYHPGGAKNIQYF. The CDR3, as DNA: TGTGCCAGCAGTTACCACCCAGGGGGAGCCAAAAACATTCAGTACTTC.

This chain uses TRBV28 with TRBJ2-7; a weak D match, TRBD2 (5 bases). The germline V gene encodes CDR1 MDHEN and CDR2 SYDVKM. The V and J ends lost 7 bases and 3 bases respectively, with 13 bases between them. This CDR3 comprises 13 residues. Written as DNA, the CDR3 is TGTGCCAGCAACACGGGGTGGGGCTACGAGCAGTACTTC. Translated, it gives CASNTGWGYEQYF.

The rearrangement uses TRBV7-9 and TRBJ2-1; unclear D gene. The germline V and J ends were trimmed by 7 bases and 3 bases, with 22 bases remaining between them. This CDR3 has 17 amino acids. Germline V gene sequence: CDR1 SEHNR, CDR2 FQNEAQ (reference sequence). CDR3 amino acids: CASNPIETKERYNEQFF. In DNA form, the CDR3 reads TGTGCCAGCAACCCGATCGAAACGAAGGAGCGCTACAATGAGCAGTTCTTC.

The CDR3 DNA sequence: TGTGCCAGCAGTTGGGACAGCAATCAGCCCCAGCATTTT. This gives the protein CASSWDSNQPQHF. The chain recombines TRBV28 with TRBJ1-5, with D possibly matching TRBD1 (5 bases). CDR1 is MDHEN and CDR2 is SYDVKM in the germline V gene. The CDR3 contains 13 residues. V dropped 4 bases and J dropped 1 base, with 5 bases sitting between them.

DNA of the CDR3: TGTGCCAGCAGACAACAGGAGTATAGCAATCAGCCCCAGCATTTT. Translating it yields CASRQQEYSNQPQHF. The V gene is TRBV6-5, the J gene TRBJ1-5; possibly TRBD1 for D (5 bases). Looked up from germline, CDR1 is MNHEY and CDR2 is SVGAGI. The V end was cut by 6 bases, the J end by 0 bases, with 12 bases between. The CDR3 loop spans 15 amino acids.

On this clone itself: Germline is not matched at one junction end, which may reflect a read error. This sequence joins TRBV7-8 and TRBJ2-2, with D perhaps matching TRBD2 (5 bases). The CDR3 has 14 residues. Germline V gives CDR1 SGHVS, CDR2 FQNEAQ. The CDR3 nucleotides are TGTGCCAGCAGCTTTCGCCAGTTCACCGGGGAGCTGCTTTTT. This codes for CASSFRQFTGELLF.